One sample yielded the 24 T cell receptor beta chains listed below, sequenced in a study of blood T cell repertoires in COVID-19. Produced via immunoSEQ multiplex PCR; TCRdb's table is partial and in-frame only. The repertoire holds 150,000 to 200,000 clones, with around 80% as singletons. Sequencing input: PBMCs or T cells enriched from blood (not recorded which). These receptors were obtained from a woman aged 50 to 60 with acute COVID-19.

V gene TRBV7-2 combines with J gene TRBJ2-7; weak D call: TRBD1 (6 bases). Germline assignment: CDR1 SGHTA and CDR2 FQGNSA. Trimming pared 4 bases from V and 3 bases from J, leaving 25 bases between. CDR3 length: 18 amino acids. The CDR3 region has the DNA TGTGCCAGCAGCTCAGGACCTACACGGGCAGGGGAGTACTACGAGCAGTACGTC. Amino acid sequence: CASSSGPTRAGEYYEQYV.

This rearrangement joins TRBV5-4 to TRBJ2-7, with TRBD1 matching over 10 bases. There are 16 residues in the CDR3. V lost 4 bases and J lost 2; bases outside the gene matches: 9. Germline V gives CDR1 SGHNT, CDR2 YYREEE (reference sequence). CDR3 in DNA: TGTGCCAGCAGCCTTGGGGGACAGGGGTCCGCCTACGAGCAGTACGTC. It specifies CASSLGGQGSAYEQYV.

This chain links TRBV19 with TRBJ1-5; D may be TRBD1 (5 bases). Germline V gives CDR1 LNHDA, CDR2 SQIVND (reference sequence). V was pared by 7 bases and J by 4 bases, with 14 bases between. The CDR3 spans 14 residues. The CDR3 bases are TGTGCCAGTATGGGGGTCGGGGGGAATCAGCCCCAGCATTTT. Its protein product is CASMGVGGNQPQHF.

The V call is TRBV4-3, the J call TRBJ1-3, with 7 bases lining up with TRBD1. J gave up 1 base and V 6 bases, and 3 bases lay outside the gene matches. The CDR3 totals 14 residues. Germline V CDR1 and CDR2: LGHNA, YSLEER. Here the CDR3 reads CASRPGGSGNTIYF. The DNA for the CDR3 is TGCGCCAGCAGACCAGGGGGGTCTGGAAACACCATATATTTT.

This clone was observed a single time. This chain uses TRBV7-9 with TRBJ1-4; weak D call: TRBD1 (5 bases). This CDR3 is 14 amino acids long. Trimming removed 3 bases from V and 4 bases from J, with 9 bases in between. Germline V CDR1 and CDR2: SEHNR, FQNEAQ (reference sequence). CDR3 protein: CASSFDSFNEKLFF. As DNA, the CDR3 is TGTGCCAGCAGCTTTGACAGTTTTAATGAAAAACTGTTTTTT.

V usage is TRBV5-8 and J usage is TRBJ1-3; D not certain. Germline CDR1 is SGHTS and CDR2 is YDEGEE. This CDR3 has 12 amino acids. V was pared by 3 bases and J by 8 bases, with 9 bases between. The chain's CDR3 is CASSWALYTIYF. CDR3 DNA: TGTGCCAGCAGCTGGGCGCTATACACCATATATTTT. The whole variable domain, remainder taken from reference TRBV5-8 and TRBJ1-3, is EAGVTQSPTHLIKTRGQQATLRCSPISGHTSVYWYQQALGLGLQFLLWYDEGEERNRGNFPPRFSGRQFPNYSSELNVNALELEDSALYLCASSWALYTIYFGEGSWLTVV.

This clone was counted only a few times. V usage is TRBV4-2 and J usage is TRBJ2-5, with 8 bases lining up with TRBD1. The CDR3 has 16 amino acids. Per germline, CDR1 LGHNA and CDR2 YNFKEQ. Trimming at V came to 5 bases and at J to 1 base, leaving 9 bases not matched to a gene. The CDR3 loop reads CASSETGAYTQETQYF. The DNA for the CDR3 is TGTGCCAGCAGCGAGACAGGGGCCTACACCCAAGAGACCCAGTACTTC.

The table lists this clone with a few counts. The chain has TRBV9 and TRBJ1-1; 8 bases line up with TRBD1. V lost 4 bases, J lost 6 bases, and 8 bases stayed unmatched. Germline V CDR1 and CDR2: SGDLS, YYNGEE. This CDR3 has 14 amino acids. The chain's CDR3 is CASSKNDRGAEAFF. DNA of the CDR3: TGTGCCAGCAGCAAAAATGACAGGGGCGCTGAAGCTTTCTTT.

V gene TRBV5-1 combines with J gene TRBJ2-3, with D tentatively TRBD1 (5 bases). CDR3 length: 14 amino acids. V was pared by 0 bases and J by 1 base, with 6 bases between. Looked up from germline, CDR1 is SGHRS and CDR2 is YFSETQ. The CDR3 DNA reads as TGCGCCAGCAGCTTGGGGACACGCACAGATACGCAGTATTTT. Protein sequence: CASSLGTRTDTQYF.

This clone appeared once. The V and J genes are TRBV5-6 and TRBJ2-2; D is possibly TRBD1 (5 bases). The germline V and J ends were trimmed by 6 bases and 4 bases, with 16 bases remaining between them. The CDR3 is 15 amino acids. The V gene's germline CDR1 is SGHDT and CDR2 YYEEEE. The CDR3 DNA sequence: TGTGCCAGCATTCTTGGGGCCCGTAGCACCGGGGAGCTGTTTTTT. Its translation: CASILGARSTGELFF.

The chain is built from TRBV2 and TRBJ1-5; 7 bases fit TRBD1. V dropped 7 bases and J dropped 4; count of bases not matched to a gene: 4. The CDR3 totals 13 residues. Germline V gives CDR1 SNHLY, CDR2 FYNNEI. CDR3 coding DNA: TGTGCCAGCATGCCGGACAGGAATCAGCCCCAGCATTTT. Translated: CASMPDRNQPQHF.

The chain couples TRBV29-1 to TRBJ2-3; 10 nucleotides match TRBD2. Per germline, CDR1 SQVTM and CDR2 ANQGSEA. V was pared by 3 bases and J by 7 bases, with 4 bases of the junction left unmatched. CDR3 size: 13 residues. CDR3 residues: CSVDPSGGHTQYF. The CDR3 bases are TGCAGCGTTGATCCTAGCGGGGGACATACGCAGTATTTT.

The chain uses TRBV7-3 and TRBJ1-1; D is perhaps TRBD1 (6 bases). Trimming left V 4 bases short and J 2 bases short, with 8 bases between. Germline CDR1 reads SGHTA; CDR2 reads FQGTGA. CDR3 size: 13 residues. DNA of the CDR3: TGTGCCAGCAGCTCGGACAGAAACACTGAAGCTTTCTTT. Protein sequence: CASSSDRNTEAFF. The full variable domain, in which reference TRBV7-3 and TRBJ1-1 provide the parts outside the CDR3, is GAGVSQTPSNKVTEKGKYVELRCDPISGHTALYWYRQSLGQGPEFLIYFQGTGAADDSGLPNDRFFAVRPEGSVSTLKIQRTERGDSAVYLCASSSDRNTEAFFGQGTRLTVV.

V gene TRBV7-9 combines with J gene TRBJ1-1; 8 nucleotides line up with TRBD1. V was clipped by 4 bases and J by 4 bases; unmatched bases: 8. This CDR3 is 15 amino acids long. Germline assignment: CDR1 SEHNR and CDR2 FQNEAQ (reference sequence). The CDR3 DNA sequence: TGTGCCAGCAGCTCTAGGACAGGGTCGAGCACTGAAGCTTTCTTT. Translation: CASSSRTGSSTEAFF.

The chain joins TRBV4-2 to TRBJ2-1; TRBD1 aligns across 9 bases. The J segment lost 4 bases and the V segment lost 1 base, leaving 8 bases of the junction unmatched. The V gene's germline CDR1 is LGHNA and CDR2 YNFKEQ. The CDR3 totals 17 residues. CDR3 protein: CASSQGGRDRVYNEQFF. CDR3 sequence (DNA): TGTGCCAGCAGCCAAGGGGGGAGGGACAGGGTGTACAATGAGCAGTTCTTC.

The chain is built from TRBV6-5 and TRBJ1-6; 10 bases fit TRBD1. The V gene's germline CDR1 is MNHEY and CDR2 SVGAGI. CDR3 size: 13 residues. Trimming took 8 bases from V and 9 from J; bases not matched to a gene: 4. CDR3: CASSRTGGSPLHF. CDR3 nucleotides: TGTGCCAGCTCAAGGACAGGGGGTTCACCCCTCCACTTT.

This clone is a singleton in its sample. The chain joins TRBV7-3 to TRBJ2-1; 15 bases map to TRBD2. The CDR3 length is 15 residues. Losses at the gene ends were 5 bases for V and 8 bases for J; bases not matched to a gene: 4. Germline assignment: CDR1 SGHTA and CDR2 FQGTGA. The CDR3 coding sequence is TGTGCCAGCAGCACCGGACTAGCGGGGGGGCATGAGCAGTTCTTC. Encoded protein: CASSTGLAGGHEQFF.

The J gene is TRBJ2-3, the V gene TRBV28; D is unclear. CDR1 MDHEN and CDR2 SYDVKM come from the germline V gene. This CDR3 is built from 13 residues. Trimming removed 3 bases at V and 6 bases at J, with 10 bases between. The CDR3 nucleotides are TGTGCCAGCAGTTTCGAAGTTGGCGATACGCAGTATTTT. It yields the protein CASSFEVGDTQYF.

The V call is TRBV7-2, the J call TRBJ2-2; 10 bases map to TRBD2. The CDR3 has 15 amino acids. Germline loops: CDR1 SGHTA, CDR2 FQGNSA. V dropped 2 bases and J dropped 6; count of bases not matched to a gene: 3. The CDR3 spells CASSLQRGGPGELFF. CDR3 bases: TGTGCCAGCAGCTTACAGCGGGGGGGCCCCGGGGAGCTGTTTTTT.

This chain uses TRBV6-5 with TRBJ2-7; tentatively, D is TRBD2 (5 bases). Per the germline V gene, CDR1 is MNHEY and CDR2 is SVGAGI. The V and J ends lost 6 bases and 1 base respectively, with 13 bases between them. CDR3 length: 14 amino acids. The CDR3 bases are TGTGCCAGCAGCGAGGGAATCCTATCCTACGAGCAGTACGTC. This sequence encodes CASSEGILSYEQYV.

This rearrangement joins TRBV5-1 to TRBJ1-4, with D possibly TRBD1 on 6 matching bases. With 3 bases removed from V and 0 bases from J, the gap between germline ends came to 18 bases. CDR3 size: 18 residues. CDR1 SGHRS and CDR2 YFSETQ come from the germline V gene. CDR3 DNA: TGCGCCAGCAGCTATGACCCCCCGGACAGTGCAACTAATGAAAAACTGTTTTTT. Translated: CASSYDPPDSATNEKLFF.

The CDR3, as DNA: TGCGCCAGCAGCTTTCCCGACAATAATTCACCCCTCCACTTT. Its translation is CASSFPDNNSPLHF. The V and J genes are TRBV5-1 and TRBJ1-6; the D is unclear. CDR1 SGHRS and CDR2 YFSETQ come from the germline V gene. V was clipped by 2 bases and J by 5 bases, with 8 bases between them. CDR3 length: 14 amino acids.

The CDR3 is CASSGDRSDQPQHF. The CDR3 DNA sequence: TGTGCCAGCAGCGGAGACAGGTCAGATCAGCCCCAGCATTTT. The chain links TRBV5-8 to TRBJ1-5, with D possibly being TRBD1 (6 bases). Trimming cost V 4 bases and J 5 bases, with 13 bases left between them. Germline V gene sequence: CDR1 SGHTS, CDR2 YDEGEE. CDR3 length equals 14 residues.

The CDR3 bases are TGTGCCACCAGTGCATACCCCGGGACAGGGTCTTACAATGAGCAGTTCTTC. Translation gives CATSAYPGTGSYNEQFF. The chain carries TRBV24-1 and TRBJ2-1, with 9 positions matching TRBD1. This CDR3 comprises 17 residues. The junction had 11 bases not matched to a gene; V was cut back by 5 bases and J by 4 bases. Germline loops: CDR1 KGHDR, CDR2 SFDVKD.